This T cell receptor (beta chain) originates from a study of shared clonotypes between healthy human individuals. Study-wide findings and caveats: Sequencing depth was expected to influence donor clonotype sharing.

After removal of 5 bases from V and 2 bases from J, the junction contained 4 bases not matched to a gene. CDR3 length: 15 amino acids. CDR1 and CDR2 from the germline V gene are SNHLY and FYNNEI. This clone was seen once. Its matching antigen is unknown. Splitting the CD4+ cells yielded a CD45RA+ naive subset and a CD45RA-negative memory subset. Data came from immunoSEQ multiplex PCR; TCRdb stores just in-frame clones and leaves some out. The sample records more than 900,000 clones, more than 75% being singletons. The source of this sequence is a man between 18 and 35 years old in good health. Some clones in this sample may be carry-over from other donors' samples. What was sequenced was memory CD4+ T cells from PBMCs. Subset described: CD45RA-negative fraction. The genes are TRBV2 and TRBJ2-7; 12 bases are shared with TRBD2. Here the CDR3 reads CASSRTSGDTYEQYF. The CDR3, as DNA: TGTGCCAGCAGTAGGACTAGCGGGGACACCTACGAGCAGTACTTC.